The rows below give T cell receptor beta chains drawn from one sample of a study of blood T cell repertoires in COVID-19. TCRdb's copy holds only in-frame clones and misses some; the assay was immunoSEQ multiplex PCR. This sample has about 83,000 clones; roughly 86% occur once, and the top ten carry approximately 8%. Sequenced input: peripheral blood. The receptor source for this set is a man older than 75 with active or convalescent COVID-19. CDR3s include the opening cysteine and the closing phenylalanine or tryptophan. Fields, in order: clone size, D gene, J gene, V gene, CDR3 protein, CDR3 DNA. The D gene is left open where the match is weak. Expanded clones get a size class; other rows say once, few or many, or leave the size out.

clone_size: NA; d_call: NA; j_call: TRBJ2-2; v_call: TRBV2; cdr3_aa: CASSEGGQRWELFF; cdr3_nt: TGTGCCAGCAGTGAAGGGGGGCAACGATGGGAGCTGTTTTTT
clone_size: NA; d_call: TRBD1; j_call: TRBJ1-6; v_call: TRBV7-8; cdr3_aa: CASSIGTGSSPLHF; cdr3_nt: TGTGCCAGCAGCATCGGGACAGGGAGTTCACCCCTCCACTTT
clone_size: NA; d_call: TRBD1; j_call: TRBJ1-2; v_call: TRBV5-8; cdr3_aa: CASSSGGYGYTF; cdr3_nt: TGTGCCAGCAGCTCAGGGGGGTATGGCTACACCTTC
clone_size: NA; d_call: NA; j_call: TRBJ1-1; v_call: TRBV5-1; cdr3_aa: CASSSTTGTEAFF; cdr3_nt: TGCGCCAGCAGCTCAACCACGGGAACTGAAGCTTTCTTT
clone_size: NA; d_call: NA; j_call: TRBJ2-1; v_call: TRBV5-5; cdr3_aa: CASSLQVGRDEQFF; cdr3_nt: TGTGCCAGCAGCTTGCAAGTGGGCAGGGATGAGCAGTTCTTC
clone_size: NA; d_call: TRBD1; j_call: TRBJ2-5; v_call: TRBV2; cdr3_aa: CASSVGGGETQYF; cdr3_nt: TGTGCCAGCAGTGTAGGGGGCGGTGAGACCCAGTACTTC
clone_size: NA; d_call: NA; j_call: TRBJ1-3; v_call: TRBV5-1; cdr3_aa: CASSLEVSRRSGNTIYF; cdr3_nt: TGCGCCAGCAGCTTGGAGGTTAGCAGACGCTCTGGAAACACCATATATTTT
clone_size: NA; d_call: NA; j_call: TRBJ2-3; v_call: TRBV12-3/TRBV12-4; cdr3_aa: CASGGSSTDTQYF; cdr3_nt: TGTGCCAGCGGAGGTTCTAGCACAGATACGCAGTATTTT
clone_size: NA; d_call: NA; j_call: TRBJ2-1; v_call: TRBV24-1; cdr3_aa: CATSDLRGTYNEQFF; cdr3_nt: TGTGCCACCAGTGATTTGCGCGGTACCTACAATGAGCAGTTCTTC
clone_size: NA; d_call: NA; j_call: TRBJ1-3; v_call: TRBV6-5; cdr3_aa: CASREGPSSGNTIYF; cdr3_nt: TGTGCCAGCAGGGAGGGGCCAAGCTCTGGAAACACCATATATTTT
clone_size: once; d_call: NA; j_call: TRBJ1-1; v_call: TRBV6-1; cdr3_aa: CASSDTGGARTEAFF; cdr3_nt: TGTGCCAGCAGTGATACTGGGGGGGCGAGAACTGAAGCTTTCTTT
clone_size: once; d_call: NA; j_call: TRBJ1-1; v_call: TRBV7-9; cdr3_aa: CASSFGRVNTEAFF; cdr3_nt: TGTGCCAGCAGCTTTGGCAGGGTGAACACTGAAGCTTTCTTT
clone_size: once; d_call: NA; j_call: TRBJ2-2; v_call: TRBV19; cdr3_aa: CASSTQGPTGELFF; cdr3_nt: TGTGCCAGTAGTACCCAGGGTCCCACCGGGGAGCTGTTTTTT
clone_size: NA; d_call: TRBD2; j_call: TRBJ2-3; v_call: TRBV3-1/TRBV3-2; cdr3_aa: CASSQRLASDTQYF; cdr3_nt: TGTGCCAGCAGCCAGAGACTAGCATCCGATACGCAGTATTTT
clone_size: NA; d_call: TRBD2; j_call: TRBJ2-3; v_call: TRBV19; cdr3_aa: CASSILAGASPDTQYF; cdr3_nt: TGTGCCAGTAGTATACTAGCGGGAGCTTCCCCAGATACGCAGTATTTT
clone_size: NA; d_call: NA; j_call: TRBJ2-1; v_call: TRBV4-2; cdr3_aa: CASSQDARQPSSYNEQFF; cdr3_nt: TGTGCCAGCAGCCAAGATGCCAGACAACCGAGCTCCTACAATGAGCAGTTCTTC
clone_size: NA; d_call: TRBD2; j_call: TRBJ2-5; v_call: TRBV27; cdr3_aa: CASSGGTSDETQYF; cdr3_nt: TGTGCCAGCAGCGGAGGGACTAGCGATGAGACCCAGTACTTC
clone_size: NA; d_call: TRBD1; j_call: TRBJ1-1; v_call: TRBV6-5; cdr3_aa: CASRKGATDTEAFF; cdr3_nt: TGTGCCAGCAGAAAGGGGGCGACGGACACTGAAGCTTTCTTT